These 26 T cell receptor beta chains share one sample of origin, sequenced in a study of T cell changes during pregnancy in multiple sclerosis. Profiled with immunoSEQ multiplex PCR; TCRdb holds only in-frame clones, not every one. The sample consists of around 50,000 clones, approximately 95% of them appearing once. This material consisted of CD8+ T cells from peripheral blood mononuclear cells, taken in the first trimester of pregnancy. The receptors here all came from a female donor with multiple sclerosis, enrolled in a pregnancy study.

V gene TRBV6-4 combines with J gene TRBJ2-1, with TRBD2 identical over 8 bases. Germline values: CDR1 MRHNA, CDR2 SNTAGT. This CDR3 region has 13 residues. V dropped 8 bases and J dropped 4; count of bases not matched to a gene: 4. CDR3 amino acids: CASSSGLYNEQFF. CDR3 bases: TGTGCCAGCTCTAGCGGGTTATACAATGAGCAGTTCTTC.

The chain combines TRBV7-9 with TRBJ1-1, with a weak D call TRBD1 (6 bases). V gave up 5 bases and J gave up 1 base, with 17 bases separating them. Looked up from germline, CDR1 is SEHNR and CDR2 is FQNEAQ (reference sequence). The CDR3 has 16 amino acids. The CDR3 is CASSRVQQGSNTEAFF. The DNA of the CDR3 is TGTGCCAGCAGCAGAGTTCAGCAGGGGTCGAACACTGAAGCTTTCTTT.

In DNA form, the CDR3 reads TGTGCCAGCAGCTTGGCGGGGGACTGGGATCAGCCCCAGCATTTT. Translation: CASSLAGDWDQPQHF. This rearrangement joins TRBV5-6 to TRBJ1-5; D is possibly TRBD1 (5 bases). Germline assignment: CDR1 SGHDT and CDR2 YYEEEE. This CDR3 is built from 15 residues. With 0 bases removed from V and 5 bases from J, the gap between germline ends came to 12 bases.

V usage is TRBV27 and J usage is TRBJ2-7, with 7 bases aligning to TRBD1. Trimming at V came to 4 bases and at J to 5 bases, leaving 5 bases not matched to a gene. The CDR3 spans 13 residues. CDR1 is MNHEY and CDR2 is SMNVEV in the germline V gene (reference sequence). DNA of the CDR3: TGTGCCAGCAGTTCTCAGGGGGACAACGAGCAGTACTTC. Protein: CASSSQGDNEQYF.

The gene calls are TRBV27 and TRBJ2-1, with 12 bases aligning to TRBD1. V gave up 5 bases and J gave up 12 bases; unmatched junction bases: 11. Per the germline V gene, CDR1 is MNHEY and CDR2 is SMNVEV (reference sequence). CDR3 size: 15 residues. Here the CDR3 reads CASSTTGTGGLVQFF. The CDR3 DNA follows: TGTGCCAGCAGTACAACCGGGACAGGGGGCTTGGTGCAGTTCTTC.

The chain employs TRBV7-9 and TRBJ2-7; TRBD1 might be the D (6 bases). CDR1 is SEHNR and CDR2 is FQNEAQ in the germline V gene (reference sequence). V was pared by 4 bases and J by 1 base, with 14 bases between. The CDR3 sequence is 15 residues long. CDR3 region: CASSSSDRLSYEQYF. The CDR3 DNA follows: TGTGCCAGCAGCTCCTCAGACAGGCTGTCCTACGAGCAGTACTTC.

The chain employs TRBV28 and TRBJ1-2; 9 bases fit TRBD1. The CDR3 covers 14 residues. Losses at the gene ends were 4 bases for V and 4 bases for J; bases not matched to a gene: 4. Per the germline V gene, CDR1 is MDHEN and CDR2 is SYDVKM. The CDR3 loop reads CASSYRGQGYGYTF. CDR3 nucleotides: TGTGCCAGCAGTTACAGGGGGCAAGGCTATGGCTACACCTTC.

V gene TRBV9 combines with J gene TRBJ2-7, with 8 nucleotides matching TRBD2. CDR1 and CDR2 from the germline V gene are SGDLS and YYNGEE. The CDR3 has 15 amino acids. V shed 1 base and J 6 bases; nucleotides not matched to a gene: 9. CDR3 nucleotide sequence: TGTGCCAGCAGCGTAAGTAGGAGCGGGAGTAGCGAGCAGTACTTC. This codes for CASSVSRSGSSEQYF.

The chain joins TRBV2 to TRBJ2-2; TRBD2 is a possible D gene (6 bases). CDR1 and CDR2 (germline): SNHLY, FYNNEI. The CDR3 extends over 14 amino acids. V lost 5 bases, J lost 2 bases, and 9 bases lay in between. This chain's CDR3 is CASSRGLNTGELFF. CDR3 coding DNA: TGTGCCAGCAGTCGTGGACTAAACACCGGGGAGCTGTTTTTT.

A single count supports this clone. The CDR3 DNA sequence: TGCGCCAGCAGCCAAGATCAGGTATTCTACGAGCAGTACTTC. Its translation: CASSQDQVFYEQYF. V usage is TRBV4-1 and J usage is TRBJ2-7; D remains ambiguous. This CDR3 comprises 14 residues. Germline V gene lookup returns CDR1 MGHRA and CDR2 YSYEKL. The V and J ends lost 0 bases and 3 bases respectively, with 9 bases between them.

The genes are TRBV5-1 and TRBJ1-5, with 9 bases aligning to TRBD1. This CDR3 is 17 amino acids long. Germline V gene lookup returns CDR1 SGHRS and CDR2 YFSETQ. Germline trimming cut 0 bases from V and 2 bases from J; bases unmatched to any gene: 6. CDR3 in amino acids: CASSLGDREVGNQPQHF. The CDR3 region has the DNA TGCGCCAGCAGCTTGGGGGACAGGGAAGTGGGCAATCAGCCCCAGCATTTT.

The sample holds one count of this clone. V usage is TRBV5-1 and J usage is TRBJ2-2; TRBD1 agrees at 9 bases. CDR3 length equals 16 residues. The V segment lost 2 bases and the J segment 3 bases; nucleotides outside the gene matches: 5. Germline CDR1 and CDR2: SGHRS and YFSETQ. The DNA of the CDR3 is TGCGCCAGCAGCTTTACAGGGGGCGATTACACCGGGGAGCTGTTTTTT. Protein product: CASSFTGGDYTGELFF.

The rearrangement links TRBV30 to TRBJ2-7; 11 nucleotides line up with TRBD1. The CDR3 runs 15 residues. Germline lookup yields CDR1 GTSNPN and CDR2 SVGIG (reference sequence). After removal of 3 bases from V and 2 bases from J, the junction contained 6 bases not matched to a gene. The CDR3: CAWRRWGQGAYEQYF. CDR3 nucleotide sequence: TGTGCCTGGAGGCGGTGGGGACAGGGGGCCTACGAGCAGTACTTC.

The chain combines TRBV27 with TRBJ1-2; the D gene is possibly TRBD1 (6 bases). The CDR3 is 16 amino acids. Germline lookup yields CDR1 MNHEY and CDR2 SMNVEV (reference sequence). V lost 1 base and J 8 bases, leaving 20 bases between the germline ends. CDR3 sequence: CASSLYTGQFNMGYTF. CDR3 nucleotide sequence: TGTGCCAGCAGTTTATATACTGGACAGTTTAATATGGGCTACACCTTC.

V usage is TRBV9 and J usage is TRBJ1-2; the match to TRBD1 covers 10 bases. The CDR3 length is 18 residues. Looked up from germline, CDR1 is SGDLS and CDR2 is YYNGEE. V dropped 1 base and J dropped 3; count of bases not matched to a gene: 12. CDR3 loop: CASSVLLHGTGDYYGYTF. The CDR3 DNA sequence: TGTGCCAGCAGCGTATTGTTGCACGGGACAGGGGATTACTATGGCTACACCTTC.

Here the CDR3 reads CASSLVTGGGYTF. In nucleotides, the CDR3 is TGTGCCAGCAGCCTCGTGACAGGAGGTGGCTACACCTTC. This sequence joins TRBV6-5 and TRBJ1-2, with D possibly TRBD1 on 6 matching bases. CDR3 length: 13 residues. In germline, CDR1 is MNHEY, CDR2 SVGAGI. Trimming pared 6 bases from V and 7 bases from J, leaving 15 bases between.

This chain uses TRBV18 with TRBJ2-1; no reliable D call. V was pared by 0 bases and J by 0 bases, with 6 bases between. Germline assignment: CDR1 KGHSH and CDR2 LQKENI. CDR3 length: 15 amino acids. CDR3: CASSPPPISYNEQFF. CDR3 in DNA: TGTGCCAGCTCACCACCGCCTATCTCCTACAATGAGCAGTTCTTC. The full variable domain, with the rest looked up from reference TRBV18 and TRBJ2-1, is NAGVMQNPRHLVRRRGQEARLRCSPMKGHSHVYWYRQLPEEGLKFMVYLQKENIIDESGMPKERFSAEFPKEGPSILRIQQVVRGDSAAYFCASSPPPISYNEQFFGPGTRLTVL.

This chain connects TRBV7-9 to TRBJ2-1, with 10 nucleotides matching TRBD2. Germline CDR1 and CDR2: SEHNR and FQNEAQ (reference sequence). The CDR3 contains 16 residues. The V segment lost 5 bases and the J segment 4 bases; nucleotides outside the gene matches: 8. CDR3 sequence: CASSPPTSGTYNEQFF. CDR3 coding DNA: TGTGCCAGCAGCCCCCCTACTAGCGGGACTTACAATGAGCAGTTCTTC.

The rearrangement joins TRBV9 to TRBJ2-3; 8 bases line up with TRBD2. The V gene end was trimmed by 2 bases and the J gene end by 4 bases; junction bases not matched to a gene: 6. CDR3 size: 15 residues. From germline, CDR1 is SGDLS and CDR2 YYNGEE. CDR3 nucleotide sequence: TGTGCCAGCAGCGTGAGCGGGAGAGTCGCAGATACGCAGTATTTT. It specifies CASSVSGRVADTQYF.

V gene TRBV4-1 combines with J gene TRBJ2-1; 8 bases fit TRBD2. This CDR3 has 16 amino acids. The V and J ends lost 0 bases and 7 bases, in that order; junction bases with no gene match: 8. Germline loops: CDR1 MGHRA, CDR2 YSYEKL. This chain's CDR3 is CASSQDPRGGRNEQFF. The CDR3 coding sequence is TGCGCCAGCAGCCAAGATCCCCGGGGGGGGAGAAATGAGCAGTTCTTC.

The rearrangement uses TRBV29-1 and TRBJ2-5; 10 nucleotides match TRBD1. The J call may not be correct, given that the DNA end is closer to TRBJ2-7. From germline, CDR1 is SQVTM and CDR2 ANQGSEA. This CDR3 spans 14 amino acids. CDR3 sequence reads: CSVRLGTGEGEQYF. CDR3 bases: TGCAGCGTGAGACTTGGGACAGGGGAGGGCGAGCAGTACTTC.

This clone was counted a few times. The DNA for the CDR3 is TGTGCCAGCAGCACCGACCGGGTAGGCTACAATGAGCAGTTCTTC. Translating it yields CASSTDRVGYNEQFF. The chain has TRBV9 and TRBJ2-1, with unresolved D. V shed 4 bases and J shed 3 bases, with 14 bases lying between them. Germline V gene lookup returns CDR1 SGDLS and CDR2 YYNGEE. The CDR3 has 15 amino acids. Full variable domain (remainder filled in from reference TRBV9 and TRBJ2-1): DSGVTQTPKHLITATGQRVTLRCSPRSGDLSVYWYQQSLDQGLQFLIQYYNGEERAKGNILERFSAQQFPDLHSELNLSSLELGDSALYFCASSTDRVGYNEQFFGPGTRLTVL.

The chain joins TRBV4-1 to TRBJ2-5, with D possibly TRBD1 on 5 matching bases. The ends were cut back, 6 bases at V and 1 base at J, with 12 bases in the middle. Per germline, CDR1 MGHRA and CDR2 YSYEKL. CDR3 length: 14 residues. The CDR3 sequence: CASRTTEFQETQYF. In nucleotides, the CDR3 is TGCGCCAGCAGGACGACAGAGTTCCAAGAGACCCAGTACTTC.

The CDR3, as DNA: TGTGCCAGCAGCTTATCCACGGGAGCCTACAATGAGCAGTTCTTC. This translates into CASSLSTGAYNEQFF. The chain joins TRBV7-9 to TRBJ2-1; D is perhaps TRBD2 (6 bases). The ends were cut back, 2 bases at V and 2 bases at J, with 10 bases in the middle. The CDR3 length is 15 residues. CDR1 is SEHNR and CDR2 is FQNEAQ in the germline V gene (reference sequence).

The chain couples TRBV29-1 to TRBJ1-2; 7 nucleotides match TRBD1. The CDR3 covers 11 residues. With V trimmed by 7 bases and J by 8 bases, 7 bases remained unmatched. Germline V gene sequence: CDR1 SQVTM, CDR2 ANQGSEA. CDR3 DNA: TGCAGCGCTCCGACAGGGTGGGGCTACACCTTC. This codes for CSAPTGWGYTF.

V gene TRBV5-4 combines with J gene TRBJ2-5; tentative D call: TRBD2 (6 bases). This CDR3 spans 14 amino acids. Germline CDR1 reads SGHNT; CDR2 reads YYREEE (reference sequence). With 0 bases removed from V and 0 bases from J, the gap between germline ends came to 6 bases. CDR3 loop: CASSLGLDQETQYF. DNA for the CDR3: TGTGCCAGCAGCTTGGGACTAGACCAAGAGACCCAGTACTTC.